Listed below are T cell receptor beta chains from one sample, sequenced in a study of resident and recirculating memory T cells in vitiligo. The protocol was immunoSEQ multiplex PCR, while the TCRdb copy is restricted to in-frame clones and leaves out a portion. The sample yields some 70,000 clones, roughly 90% seen once. The sample comprised blood. The receptors were sampled from a male donor with vitiligo. Each CDR3 is given with its conserved first and last residue. The order of the fields is V gene, J gene, D gene, clone size, CDR3 DNA, CDR3 protein. The D gene is left open where the match is weak. The size field is filled for only some rows; it gives once, few, many or a size class.

TRBV5-4,TRBJ1-3,-,-,TGTGCCAGTAGCTTGGGGACAAGGAACGGAAACACCATATATTTT,CASSLGTRNGNTIYF
TRBV5-6,TRBJ2-7,TRBD2,-,TGTGCCAGCAGCCACTTTTCCGGGACTAGAACACACTACGAGCAGTACTTC,CASSHFSGTRTHYEQYF
TRBV28,TRBJ1-4,-,-,TGTGCCAGCGGGGGGGCGGGGAGGCGGGGTGAAAAACTGTTTTTT,CASGGAGRRGEKLFF
TRBV15,TRBJ2-2,TRBD2,-,TGTGCCACCAGCAGGAGGGCTAGCGGGGGGACCGGGGAGCTGTTTTTT,CATSRRASGGTGELFF
TRBV2,TRBJ2-5,TRBD1,once,TGTGCCAGCAGTGCGGACAGGGCTAGTCGAGAGACCCAGTACTTC,CASSADRASRETQYF
TRBV27,TRBJ2-7,-,-,TGTGCCAGCAGTTTAGGACAGCCATCCTACGAGCAGTACTTC,CASSLGQPSYEQYF
TRBV7-8,TRBJ1-2,-,-,TGTGCCAGCAGCTTAGTCCAGGCCTATGGCTACACCTTC,CASSLVQAYGYTF
TRBV5-1,TRBJ2-5,TRBD1,-,TGCGCCAGCAGCCGGGGACAGGGTTCAGAGACCCAGTACTTC,CASSRGQGSETQYF
TRBV27,TRBJ1-2,-,-,TGTGCCAGCAGTCCGACAGGATATGGCTACACCTTC,CASSPTGYGYTF
TRBV10-3,TRBJ2-2,-,-,TGTGCCATCAGTGAGGCGACAGTTGCCGGGGAGCTGTTTTTT,CAISEATVAGELFF
TRBV30,TRBJ1-2,-,-,TGTGCCTGGAGTCCGCCGGGGATCCCGCCCACCTTC,CAWSPPGIPPTF
TRBV6-5,TRBJ2-1,-,-,TGTGCCAGCAGTTACTCGTGGGCACTCTCCTACAATGAGCAGTTCTTC,CASSYSWALSYNEQFF
TRBV5-1,TRBJ2-3,-,-,TGCGCCAGCAGTCAGGGTTCCACAGATACGCAGTATTTT,CASSQGSTDTQYF
TRBV6-5,TRBJ2-7,TRBD1,-,TGTGCCAGCAGACCTCCGGGACAGGGCTCCTACGAGCAGTACTTC,CASRPPGQGSYEQYF
TRBV6-5,TRBJ1-1,-,-,TGTGCCAGCAGGACAGGATACTGGAACACTGAAGCTTTCTTT,CASRTGYWNTEAFF
TRBV27,TRBJ1-2,-,-,TGTGCCAGCAGCTCAGGGGTCGGCTACACCTTC,CASSSGVGYTF
TRBV5-1,TRBJ2-5,-,-,TGCGCCAGCAGCTTGGCCCAGGTCACTGGGGAGACCCAGTACTTC,CASSLAQVTGETQYF
TRBV2,TRBJ1-5,-,-,TGTGCCAGCAGACCAGACAGGTCCCCCAATCAGCCCCAGCATTTT,CASRPDRSPNQPQHF
TRBV28,TRBJ2-4,TRBD1,once,TGTGCCAGCAGTTTCCAGGACAGGGGGCTTCTAGCCAAAAACATTCAGTACTTC,CASSFQDRGLLAKNIQYF
TRBV9,TRBJ2-7,TRBD1,-,TGTGCCAGCAGCGTAGCTCTCGGACAGGGGTACGAGCAGTACTTC,CASSVALGQGYEQYF
TRBV11-2,TRBJ1-2,TRBD1,-,TGTGCCAGCAGCTTGACACAGGGGGGCACAGGCTATGGCTACACCTTC,CASSLTQGGTGYGYTF
TRBV7-3,TRBJ1-2,TRBD1,-,TGTGCCAGCAGCTTAGGGCAGGGGGCGCCGTCTGGCTACACCTTC,CASSLGQGAPSGYTF
TRBV7-2,TRBJ2-2,TRBD1,-,TGTGCCAGCAGCTTATCAGGACAGGGGGGTATCACCGGGGAGCTGTTTTTT,CASSLSGQGGITGELFF
TRBV5-6,TRBJ1-1,TRBD1,-,TGTGCCAGCAGCTCCCGGAGGGTCCAGGGGGCGCGGACTGAAGCTTTCTTT,CASSSRRVQGARTEAFF
TRBV25-1,TRBJ1-1,-,-,TGTGCCAGCAGTCCGCTTTACGGGAACACTGAAGCTTTCTTT,CASSPLYGNTEAFF
TRBV10-3,TRBJ1-1,TRBD1,-,TGTGCCATCAGTGATTCGACAGGGGGCCGCACTGAAGCTTTCTTT,CAISDSTGGRTEAFF
TRBV4-3,TRBJ1-6,-,-,TGCGCCAGCAGCCAAGATAGAACAGGGAACTGGGGTTCCTATAATTCACCCCTCCACTTT,CASSQDRTGNWGSYNSPLHF
TRBV19,TRBJ1-1,-,-,TGTGCCAGTAGTCTCTCTTCGAGGAACACTGAAGCTTTCTTT,CASSLSSRNTEAFF
TRBV7-9,TRBJ2-7,-,once,TGTGCCAGCAGCTTTTGGGGCAGGGTGCCGGACCTTTACGAGCAGTACTTC,CASSFWGRVPDLYEQYF
TRBV29-1,TRBJ1-2,TRBD1,-,TGCAGCGTTGGATTCCCGACAGGGGGAGGGGATGGCTACACCTTC,CSVGFPTGGGDGYTF
TRBV5-1,TRBJ2-7,TRBD2,-,TGCGCCAGCAGCTTGGCGGGGCCCAGCGGGGCGAACTACGAGCAGTACTTC,CASSLAGPSGANYEQYF
TRBV18,TRBJ1-4,-,once,TGTGCCAGCTCACCGTCGCGGGAAAAACTGTTTTTT,CASSPSREKLFF
TRBV5-1,TRBJ1-4,-,-,TGCGCCAGCAGCTTGAGGATGGAGGAAAAACTGTTTTTT,CASSLRMEEKLFF
TRBV2,TRBJ1-4,-,-,TGTGCCAGCAGTGAGGTTCCAGCGGGCTTGCTGTTTTTT,CASSEVPAGLLFF
TRBV7-2,TRBJ2-3,TRBD1,-,TGTGCCAGCAGCTTGGCCGGGACAGTTAGCACAGATACGCAGTATTTT,CASSLAGTVSTDTQYF
TRBV10-3,TRBJ2-5,-,-,TGTGCCGCCACCCGGGATCAACAAGAGACCCAGTACTTC,CAATRDQQETQYF
TRBV7-7,TRBJ2-2,-,-,TGTGCCAGCAGCCGACGCGGGGGCGGAAGCACCGGGGAGCTGTTTTTT,CASSRRGGGSTGELFF
TRBV29-1,TRBJ2-7,-,-,TGCAGCGTGAGGGGGTACGAGCAGTACTTC,CSVRGYEQYF
TRBV7-9,TRBJ1-1,-,-,TGTGCCAGCAGCTTAACTGGCGGGGACACTGAAGCTTTCTTT,CASSLTGGDTEAFF
TRBV29-1,TRBJ1-2,-,-,TGCAGCGTCAAAACCACTACGGGGTATGGCTACACCTTC,CSVKTTTGYGYTF
TRBV25-1,TRBJ1-2,-,-,TGTGCCAGCAAGGGTTCACAGGGTGGCTACACCTTC,CASKGSQGGYTF
TRBV5-1,TRBJ2-5,-,-,TGCGCCAGCAGGCCTACCGGGACAAGCCAAGAGACCCAGTACTTC,CASRPTGTSQETQYF
TRBV6-4,TRBJ2-7,TRBD1,-,TGTGCCAGATTATACAGGGGGATCGAGCAGTACTTC,CARLYRGIEQYF
TRBV18,TRBJ1-5,TRBD1,-,TGTGCCAGCTCACCCGGGACAGGGGTCGCTCAGCCCCAGCATTTT,CASSPGTGVAQPQHF
TRBV7-3,TRBJ2-3,TRBD2,-,TGTGCCAGCAGTCGGACTAGCGGTAGCACAGATACGCAGTATTTT,CASSRTSGSTDTQYF